These T cell receptor beta chains were read from a single sample in a study of cytomegalovirus exposure and HLA in healthy donors. The method was immunoSEQ multiplex PCR; TCRdb's version includes in-frame clones alone and lacks a portion of them. Among 130,000 to 150,000 clones listed, around 77% were seen once. Material for sequencing was PBMCs. The receptors stem from a middle-aged woman in good health and CMV-seropositive. The CDR3 runs from the conserved cysteine through the conserved F or W. A D gene is named only where the DNA matches it firmly. Clone size, where shown, is once, few, many, or a class for clones that have expanded.

d_call: TRBD1; clone_size: -; v_call: TRBV13; j_call: TRBJ2-7; cdr3_aa: CASSFLQGAPESGEQYF; cdr3_nt: TGTGCCAGCAGCTTCCTACAGGGGGCGCCCGAATCCGGCGAGCAGTACTTC
d_call: -; clone_size: -; v_call: TRBV2; j_call: TRBJ2-1; cdr3_aa: CATSTSLASYNEQFF; cdr3_nt: TGTGCCACCTCAACTAGCCTAGCGTCCTACAATGAGCAGTTCTTC
d_call: -; clone_size: -; v_call: TRBV28; j_call: TRBJ2-7; cdr3_aa: CASSNPRVRRTYEQYF; cdr3_nt: TGTGCCAGCAGTAACCCGAGGGTGCGCAGGACCTACGAGCAGTACTTC
d_call: -; clone_size: -; v_call: TRBV7-3; j_call: TRBJ1-2; cdr3_aa: CASSPDEMPYGYTF; cdr3_nt: TGTGCCAGCAGCCCAGATGAAATGCCCTATGGCTACACCTTC
d_call: -; clone_size: -; v_call: TRBV5-1; j_call: TRBJ1-4; cdr3_aa: CASNLGLATNEKLFF; cdr3_nt: TGCGCCAGCAACCTTGGGCTCGCAACTAATGAAAAACTGTTTTTT
d_call: TRBD1; clone_size: once; v_call: TRBV6-4; j_call: TRBJ2-6; cdr3_aa: CASSAGPGQPDSGANVLTF; cdr3_nt: TGTGCCAGCAGTGCAGGCCCGGGACAGCCCGACTCTGGGGCCAACGTCCTGACTTTC
d_call: -; clone_size: -; v_call: TRBV7-2; j_call: TRBJ1-2; cdr3_aa: CASSPPGGIYGYTF; cdr3_nt: TGTGCCAGCAGCCCCCCAGGAGGCATCTATGGCTACACCTTC
d_call: -; clone_size: few; v_call: TRBV9; j_call: TRBJ2-1; cdr3_aa: CASSGGSYNEQFF; cdr3_nt: TGTGCCAGCAGCGGGGGCAGCTACAATGAGCAGTTCTTC
d_call: TRBD2; clone_size: -; v_call: TRBV2; j_call: TRBJ2-1; cdr3_aa: CASSEMGLAVDEQFF; cdr3_nt: TGTGCCAGCAGTGAAATGGGACTAGCAGTCGATGAGCAGTTCTTC
d_call: -; clone_size: -; v_call: TRBV18; j_call: TRBJ2-5; cdr3_aa: CASSPSSSETQYF; cdr3_nt: TGTGCCAGCTCACCATCTAGCTCAGAGACCCAGTACTTC
d_call: TRBD1; clone_size: -; v_call: TRBV29-1; j_call: TRBJ2-7; cdr3_aa: CSVLTGESSYEQYF; cdr3_nt: TGCAGCGTTTTGACAGGGGAAAGCTCCTACGAGCAGTACTTC
d_call: TRBD2; clone_size: -; v_call: TRBV4-2; j_call: TRBJ2-3; cdr3_aa: CASSQELAGGQDTQYF; cdr3_nt: TGTGCCAGCAGCCAAGAACTAGCGGGGGGGCAAGATACGCAGTATTTT
d_call: TRBD1; clone_size: -; v_call: TRBV18; j_call: TRBJ2-7; cdr3_aa: CASSPRTGSYEQYF; cdr3_nt: TGTGCCAGCTCACCGAGGACAGGGAGCTACGAGCAGTACTTC
d_call: -; clone_size: -; v_call: TRBV5-1; j_call: TRBJ2-1; cdr3_aa: CASSTLGRYEQFF; cdr3_nt: TGCGCCAGCAGCACCCTAGGCCGGTATGAGCAGTTCTTC
d_call: -; clone_size: -; v_call: TRBV28; j_call: TRBJ1-1; cdr3_aa: CASLSQGPEAFF; cdr3_nt: TGTGCCAGCCTGAGCCAGGGCCCTGAAGCTTTCTTT
d_call: -; clone_size: -; v_call: TRBV6-1; j_call: TRBJ1-2; cdr3_aa: CASSATGFITYGYTF; cdr3_nt: TGTGCCAGCAGTGCTACAGGGTTCATCACCTATGGCTACACCTTC
d_call: TRBD1; clone_size: -; v_call: TRBV4-1; j_call: TRBJ1-2; cdr3_aa: CASSQEDRGYGYTF; cdr3_nt: TGCGCCAGCAGCCAAGAGGACAGGGGCTATGGCTACACCTTC
d_call: TRBD1; clone_size: -; v_call: TRBV28; j_call: TRBJ1-5; cdr3_aa: CASRGGQRGEPQHF; cdr3_nt: TGTGCCAGCAGAGGGGGACAGCGAGGTGAGCCCCAGCATTTT
d_call: TRBD2; clone_size: -; v_call: TRBV2; j_call: TRBJ2-1; cdr3_aa: CASVRASGYNEQFF; cdr3_nt: TGTGCCAGCGTAAGGGCTAGCGGCTACAATGAGCAGTTCTTC
d_call: -; clone_size: once; v_call: TRBV5-4; j_call: TRBJ2-2; cdr3_aa: CASSLDSSTGELFF; cdr3_nt: TGTGCCAGCAGCTTGGACTCTAGCACCGGGGAGCTGTTTTTT
d_call: -; clone_size: few; v_call: TRBV7-6; j_call: TRBJ2-2; cdr3_aa: CASSLEEGALPGELFF; cdr3_nt: TGTGCCAGCAGCTTAGAGGAGGGGGCGCTTCCCGGGGAGCTGTTTTTT
d_call: -; clone_size: once; v_call: TRBV12-5; j_call: TRBJ2-7; cdr3_aa: CASGSSQEVTQYF; cdr3_nt: TGTGCTAGTGGTTCGAGCCAGGAGGTAACGCAGTACTTC
d_call: -; clone_size: -; v_call: TRBV7-3; j_call: TRBJ2-6; cdr3_aa: CASSPVSSGANVLTF; cdr3_nt: TGTGCCAGCAGCCCCGTGAGCTCTGGGGCCAACGTCCTGACTTTC
d_call: -; clone_size: once; v_call: TRBV2; j_call: TRBJ1-3; cdr3_aa: CASSRGGNTIYF; cdr3_nt: TGTGCCAGCAGCAGAGGGGGAAACACCATATATTTT
d_call: TRBD2; clone_size: -; v_call: TRBV2; j_call: TRBJ2-3; cdr3_aa: CATKRTSGGSTDTQYF; cdr3_nt: TGTGCCACCAAGCGGACTAGCGGGGGGAGCACAGATACGCAGTATTTT
d_call: TRBD2; clone_size: -; v_call: TRBV15; j_call: TRBJ2-1; cdr3_aa: CATTTTLAGGSTLYNEQFF; cdr3_nt: TGTGCCACCACAACCACTCTAGCGGGGGGGTCTACGTTATACAATGAGCAGTTCTTC
d_call: -; clone_size: few; v_call: TRBV2; j_call: TRBJ1-1; cdr3_aa: CASSTGTRNTEAFF; cdr3_nt: TGTGCCAGCAGTACCGGGACAAGGAACACTGAAGCTTTCTTT
d_call: TRBD1; clone_size: -; v_call: TRBV10-2; j_call: TRBJ2-7; cdr3_aa: CASTDRAPNEQYF; cdr3_nt: TGCGCCAGCACGGACAGGGCGCCGAACGAGCAGTACTTC
d_call: -; clone_size: -; v_call: TRBV9; j_call: TRBJ2-7; cdr3_aa: CASSVGYRSSEQYF; cdr3_nt: TGTGCCAGCAGCGTAGGGTACAGGTCATCCGAGCAGTACTTC